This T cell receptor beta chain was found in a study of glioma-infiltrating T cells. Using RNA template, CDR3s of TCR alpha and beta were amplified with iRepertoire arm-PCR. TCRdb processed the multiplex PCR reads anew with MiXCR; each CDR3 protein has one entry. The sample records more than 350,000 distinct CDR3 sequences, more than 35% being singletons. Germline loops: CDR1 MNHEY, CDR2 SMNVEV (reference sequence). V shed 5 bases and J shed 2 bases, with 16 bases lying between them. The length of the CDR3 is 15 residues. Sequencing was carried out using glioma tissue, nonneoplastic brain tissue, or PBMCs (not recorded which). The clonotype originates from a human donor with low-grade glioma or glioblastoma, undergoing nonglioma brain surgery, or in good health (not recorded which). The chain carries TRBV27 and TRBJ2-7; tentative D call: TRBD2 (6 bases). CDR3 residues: CASSPSGGVAYEQYF. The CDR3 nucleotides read TGTGCCAGCAGTCCCAGCGGCGGGGTCGCCTACGAGCAGTACTTC.